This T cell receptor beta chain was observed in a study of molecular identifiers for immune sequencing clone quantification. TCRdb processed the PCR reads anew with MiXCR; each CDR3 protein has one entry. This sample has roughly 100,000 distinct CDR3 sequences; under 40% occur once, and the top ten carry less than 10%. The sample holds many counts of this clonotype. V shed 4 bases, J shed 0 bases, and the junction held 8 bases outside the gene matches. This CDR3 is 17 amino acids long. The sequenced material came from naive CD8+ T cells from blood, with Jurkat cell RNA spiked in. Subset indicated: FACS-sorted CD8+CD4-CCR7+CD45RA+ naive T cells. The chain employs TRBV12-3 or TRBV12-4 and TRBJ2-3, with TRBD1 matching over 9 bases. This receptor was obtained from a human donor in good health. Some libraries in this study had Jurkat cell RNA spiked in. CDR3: CASSSGTGHLSTDTQYF. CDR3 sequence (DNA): TGTGCCAGCAGTTCCGGGACAGGGCATTTGAGCACAGATACGCAGTATTTT.